This record concerns one TCR beta chain sequence. Which antigen it targets is not known. This may come from a read error, since a much larger clone is one base off. The data are from a study of T cell repertoires in cytomegalovirus infection (dated by TCRdb to between 2017 and 2020). With respect to the entire study: Peptide stimulations targeted recently identified HLA-C-restricted CMV epitopes, whose presentation resists viral immunomodulation, together with well-studied HLA-B-restricted epitopes. Donor HLA type was relevant to the analysis, because carriage of CMV infection together with the matching HLA type was indicated by public TCR beta signatures.

The sample's treatment or condition, from its label and the paper: in vitro stimulation with specific CMV peptide epitopes to enrich CMV-specific T cells. What the study reported, not specific to this receptor: Cumulative frequency of public TCR beta family members discriminated carriers of CMV infection plus the relevant HLA type in this cohort and an independent approximately 370-donor cohort. The ex vivo response was dominated by HLA-C-restricted CMV-specific TCR beta clonotypes, and the single most frequent clonotype in two of eight donors was supplied by these HLA-C-restricted clonotypes.

The germline V gene sets CDR1 to SGHTA and CDR2 to FQGNSA. From V the trimming removes 1 base and from J it removes 6 bases, while the gene matches leave 12 bases of the junction unaccounted for. The CDR3, from cysteine to phenylalanine, totals 17 residues. Left in the record is the CDR3 DNA by itself, 51 bases read in frame from the first base. Instrument on record: Illumina HiSeq 1500. TCRdb took the public reads, trimmed them with fastp at Q25, ran MiXCR for clone calling and kept in-frame beta chains. One record per CDR3 amino acid sequence lists the most common genes and DNA. The sample table lists roughly 120,000 distinct CDR3 sequences, over 25% of them with a count of one. Together, the top ten hold less than 45% of the sample.

The clonotype comes from a human donor in good health (CMV status not recorded). Some clones in this sample may be carry-over from other donors' samples. The rearrangement combines TRBV7-2 with TRBJ2-1; TRBD1 lines up with 7 middle nucleotides. The specimen comprised CD8+ T cells from cultured PBMCs, sampled from culture after CMV antigen stimulation. The DNA sequence reads TGTGCCAGCAGCTTAGACAGGGGTAGGGTTTTCTGCAATGAGCAGTTCTTC. The encoded protein is CASSLDRGRVFCNEQFF.